Below are 23 T cell receptor beta chains sequenced from a single sample in a study of circulating CD8 cells and anti-PD-1 response in melanoma. Each library started from roughly 15 ng of total RNA using the QIAseq Immune Repertoire TCR panel. TCRdb analysed the reads with MiXCR anew, one entry per CDR3 protein. The table lists 1,000 or so distinct CDR3 sequences, under 7% of them singletons. Sorting of live CD3+CD8+TCRalphabeta+ cells by PD-1 and/or TIGIT gave four subsets. The input for sequencing was CD8+ T cells from PBMCs, taken at baseline or after one month of anti-PD-1 therapy (not recorded which). The origin of the receptors is a human donor with melanoma.

About this clonotype itself: A read error is possible here, since a much larger clone lies one base away. The rearrangement uses TRBV29-1 and TRBJ2-7; possibly TRBD1 for D (5 bases). CDR1 and CDR2 from the germline V gene are SQVTM and ANQGSEA. The CDR3 loop spans 15 amino acids. The chain's CDR3 is CSAENRQGYAYEQYF. As DNA, the CDR3 is TGCAGCGCTGAAAACAGGCAGGGTTATGCCTACGAGCAGTACTTC.

The V and J genes are TRBV20-1 and TRBJ2-1; D not resolved. Germline CDR1 is DFQATT and CDR2 is SNEGSKA (reference sequence). V was trimmed by 6 bases and J by 0 bases, leaving 12 bases between them. CDR3 size: 14 residues. The CDR3: CSAEPESSYNEQFF. In DNA form, the CDR3 reads TGCAGTGCCGAACCGGAGAGCTCCTACAATGAGCAGTTCTTC.

The gene calls are TRBV28 and TRBJ2-7; D not certain. This CDR3 comprises 15 residues. Germline-derived CDR1 and CDR2 are MDHEN and SYDVKM. V was shortened by 2 bases and J by 4 bases, with 15 bases between the two germline ends. The CDR3 loop is CASSLVPTLGYEQYF. As DNA, the CDR3 is TGTGCCAGCAGTTTAGTTCCTACCCTCGGTTACGAGCAGTACTTC.

This clonotype is large by share. The chain recombines TRBV24-1 with TRBJ2-3, with 8 positions matching TRBD2. Trimming cost V 7 bases and J 5 bases; bases outside gene matches: 7. The length of the CDR3 is 14 residues. Germline V gene data show CDR1 as KGHDR and CDR2 as SFDVKD. The CDR3 coding sequence is TGTGCCACCAGAGCGGGGGCCCTTCTAGATACGCAGTATTTT. Its translation is CATRAGALLDTQYF.

By its share, this clonotype is large. The V gene is TRBV21-1, the J gene TRBJ2-4; the table gives TRBD1 as D, unverified against the DNA. TRBV21-1 is deemed a pseudogene. The CDR3 is 14 amino acids. In DNA, the CDR3 is TGTGCCAGCGATCGCAGGGACGCCAAAAACATTCAGTACTTC. It encodes CASDRRDAKNIQYF.

By share, this clonotype counts as medium-sized (0.01 to 0.1%). This sequence joins TRBV28 and TRBJ2-7; the D gene is possibly TRBD2 (6 bases). Germline V gives CDR1 MDHEN, CDR2 SYDVKM. V was trimmed by 6 bases and J by 2 bases, leaving 20 bases between them. CDR3 length equals 16 residues. The CDR3 reads CASSTGSTYRTYEQYF. In DNA form, the CDR3 reads TGTGCCAGCAGCACCGGGAGCACCTATAGGACCTACGAGCAGTACTTC.

This clonotype rates as medium-sized. This chain connects TRBV28 to TRBJ2-3, with D perhaps matching TRBD2 (6 bases). The V gene's germline CDR1 is MDHEN and CDR2 SYDVKM. The V gene lost 3 bases and the J gene lost 11 bases, with 9 bases spanning the gap. This CDR3 region has 11 residues. CDR3 sequence: CASSLGLGQYF. The CDR3 DNA reads as TGTGCCAGCAGTTTGGGACTGGGGCAGTATTTT.

This clonotype ranks as large. The J gene is TRBJ1-2, the V gene TRBV25-1; D possibly corresponds to TRBD1 (5 bases). Trimming removed 3 bases at V and 6 bases at J, with 8 bases between. Looked up from germline, CDR1 is MGHDK and CDR2 is SYGVNS. This CDR3 comprises 12 residues. The CDR3 spells CASSDQGDGYTF. The CDR3 nucleotides are TGTGCCAGCAGTGATCAGGGCGATGGCTACACCTTC.

In its sample, this clonotype is medium-sized. CDR3 bases: TGCAGTGCTAGAGTGTCTAGCGGGATCTACGAGCAGTACTTC. Its translation: CSARVSSGIYEQYF. The chain joins TRBV20-1 to TRBJ2-7; 9 nucleotides align to TRBD2. Germline values: CDR1 DFQATT, CDR2 SNEGSKA (reference sequence). V shed 1 base, J shed 3 bases, and the junction held 4 bases outside the gene matches. The CDR3 runs to 14 residues.

Relative to its sample, this clonotype is medium-sized. The chain joins TRBV28 to TRBJ2-3; D unclear. CDR3 size: 13 residues. Between the trimmed V and J ends, which lost 9 bases and 4 bases, there was a span of 14 bases. Germline V CDR1 and CDR2: MDHEN, SYDVKM. This chain's CDR3 is CASDSLGADTQYF. In nucleotides, the CDR3 is TGTGCCAGTGACTCGTTGGGCGCAGATACGCAGTATTTT.

This clonotype is labeled as medium-sized. The rearrangement joins TRBV6-6 to TRBJ2-1, with D uncertain. The V end lost 6 bases, the J end lost 3 bases, and 12 bases lay between the germline ends. Per germline, CDR1 MNHNY and CDR2 SVGAGI (reference sequence). The length of the CDR3 is 14 residues. The CDR3 reads CASSPDRLYNEQFF. In DNA, the CDR3 is TGTGCCAGCAGCCCGGACCGACTCTACAATGAGCAGTTCTTC.

This clonotype is labeled medium-sized (0.01 to 0.1%). The rearrangement uses TRBV2 and TRBJ1-1; D remains ambiguous. Trimming took off 5 bases at V and 1 base at J, with 8 bases between the two ends. The germline gives CDR1 SNHLY, CDR2 FYNNEI. The length of the CDR3 is 13 residues. CDR3 loop: CASSLKSNTEAFF. The CDR3 region has the DNA TGTGCCAGCAGTCTCAAGTCGAACACTGAAGCTTTCTTT. Drawing the rest from reference TRBV2 and TRBJ1-1, the complete variable domain is EPEVTQTPSHQVTQMGQEVILRCVPISNHLYFYWYRQILGQKVEFLVSFYNNEISEKSEIFDDQFSVERPDGSNFTLKIRSTKLEDSAMYFCASSLKSNTEAFFGQGTRLTVV.

This clonotype occurred a few times. For the CDR3, the DNA is TGTGCCAGCACTCCGGACAGGCCTGGAAACACCATATATTTT. Amino acid sequence: CASTPDRPGNTIYF. This rearrangement joins TRBV6-2 or TRBV6-3 to TRBJ1-3; the match to TRBD1 covers 7 bases. This CDR3 region has 14 residues. With 7 bases clipped from V and 2 bases from J, the junction kept 5 bases outside the gene matches. Per the germline V gene, CDR1 is MNHEY and CDR2 is SVGEGT.

This clonotype was seen more than once but under ten times. Since a much larger clone is just one base distant, this may be a read error. The J gene is TRBJ2-3, the V gene TRBV7-9, with 9 positions matching TRBD1. Trimming cost V 3 bases and J 1 base; bases outside gene matches: 11. Germline V gene lookup returns CDR1 SEHNR and CDR2 FQNEAQ (reference sequence). This CDR3 is built from 18 residues. The CDR3 coding sequence is TGTGCCAGCAGCTTCGCCGCCTCGGGACAGGGCCGCACAGATACGCAGTATTTT. Encoded protein: CASSFAASGQGRTDTQYF.

By share, this clonotype counts as large (0.1 to 1%). The CDR3 loop reads CSVKYRGDEQYF. In DNA, the CDR3 is TGCAGCGTTAAATACAGGGGAGACGAGCAGTACTTC. The chain is built from TRBV29-1 and TRBJ2-7, with 7 bases identical to TRBD1. The CDR3 sequence is 12 residues long. The germline gives CDR1 SQVTM, CDR2 ANQGSEA. Trimming took 5 bases from V and 5 from J; bases not matched to a gene: 6.

This clonotype was observed a handful of times. This chain links TRBV19 with TRBJ2-1, with D possibly TRBD2 on 6 matching bases. Germline-derived CDR1 and CDR2 are LNHDA and SQIVND (reference sequence). This CDR3 is 15 amino acids long. V gave up 3 bases and J gave up 4 bases, with 13 bases separating them. The CDR3 nucleotides are TGTGCCAGTAGTATTTTCGGGGGAACGTACAATGAGCAGTTCTTC. Protein sequence: CASSIFGGTYNEQFF.

V gene TRBV5-1 combines with J gene TRBJ2-7; D remains ambiguous. CDR1 SGHRS and CDR2 YFSETQ come from the germline V gene. The CDR3 loop spans 13 amino acids. Trimming shortened V by 4 bases and J by 4 bases, and 12 bases separated the two germline ends. The CDR3 coding sequence is TGCGCCAGCAGCCTCGGGCCCGGTTACGAGCAGTACTTC. This encodes CASSLGPGYEQYF.

By proportion, this clonotype is medium-sized (0.01 to 0.1%). This may arise from a read error, as a much more abundant clone is one base away. CDR3 sequence reads: CSAMGLSNQPQHF. Here the CDR3 DNA reads TGCAGTGCTATGGGCCTTAGCAATCAGCCCCAGCATTTT. The chain is built from TRBV20-1 and TRBJ1-5; the D is unclear. The CDR3 extends over 13 amino acids. From germline, CDR1 is DFQATT and CDR2 SNEGSKA (reference sequence). Trimming removed 4 bases at V and 0 bases at J, with 7 bases between.

This chain connects TRBV28 to TRBJ2-1; D ambiguous. V lost 7 bases and J 1 base, leaving 14 bases between the germline ends. The CDR3 extends over 15 amino acids. CDR1 is MDHEN and CDR2 is SYDVKM in the germline V gene. CDR3 region: CASNQALRSYNEQFF. The CDR3 DNA is TGTGCCAGCAATCAAGCGCTAAGGTCCTACAATGAGCAGTTCTTC. The variable domain in full, completed from reference TRBV28 and TRBJ2-1, reads DVKVTQSSRYLVKRTGEKVFLECVQDMDHENMFWYRQDPGLGLRLIYFSYDVKMKEKGDIPEGYSVSREKKERFSLILESASTNQTSMYLCASNQALRSYNEQFFGPGTRLTVL.

This clonotype is labeled large. The rearrangement joins TRBV7-2 to TRBJ2-7; tentatively, D is TRBD1 (8 bases). Germline CDR1 and CDR2: SGHTA and FQGNSA. Trimming removed 3 bases at V and 5 bases at J, with 17 bases between. CDR3 length equals 15 residues. CDR3 nucleotide sequence: TGTGCCAGCAGCTTGGACAGGGAGGGGATCGACGAGCAGTACTTC. Translation: CASSLDREGIDEQYF.

This clonotype is large by share. The rearrangement uses TRBV4-3 and TRBJ2-7; D may be TRBD1 or TRBD2 (5 bases each). Germline CDR1 is LGHNA and CDR2 is YSLEER. With 0 bases removed from V and 0 bases from J, the gap between germline ends came to 6 bases. The CDR3 runs 14 residues. The CDR3 coding sequence is TGCGCCAGCAGCCAAGATGGGGGCTCCTACGAGCAGTACTTC. It yields the protein CASSQDGGSYEQYF.

In its sample, this clonotype ranks as large. The CDR3 spells CASSMSTDSADTQYF. The CDR3 bases are TGTGCCAGTAGTATGTCGACGGACAGTGCAGATACGCAGTATTTT. This sequence joins TRBV19 and TRBJ2-3; a possible D gene is TRBD1 (6 bases). Trimming left V 3 bases short and J 4 bases short, with 14 bases between. Germline CDR1 reads LNHDA; CDR2 reads SQIVND (reference sequence). The CDR3 runs 15 residues.

The chain combines TRBV27 with TRBJ2-3; 8 nucleotides line up with TRBD1. V was pared by 7 bases and J by 4 bases, with 13 bases of the junction left unmatched. Germline V lookup: CDR1 MNHEY, CDR2 SMNVEV (reference sequence). The CDR3 spans 16 residues. CDR3 coding DNA: TGTGCCAGCAACTCTAACCCGGGACAGGTTTCAGATACGCAGTATTTT. Translating it yields CASNSNPGQVSDTQYF.